This TCR beta chain was retrieved from a study of blood T cell repertoires in COVID-19. Study context: Samples came from the United States, Italy and Spain, spanning acute and convalescent COVID-19. T cells, B-cell-depleted T cells, or PBMCs supplied cDNA or gDNA.

Per the authors' pipeline: Reference gene primer amplification in the assay estimated nucleated cell counts. This table comes from immunoSEQ multiplex PCR, and its TCRdb copy is limited to in-frame clones, with some not included. V, J and clone size were drawn from that table, and D and trimming were deduced from the DNA. The data contain over 100,000 clones, roughly 87% of them singletons. The CDR3 runs 15 residues. V shed 4 bases, J shed 4 bases, and the junction held 9 bases outside the gene matches. Looked up from germline, CDR1 is SNHLY and CDR2 is FYNNEI. The chain combines TRBV2 with TRBJ1-1; TRBD1 matches 7 bases. This clonotype originated in a man aged 50 to 59 with active COVID-19. Sample: peripheral blood. The CDR3 loop reads CASSGRQGVATEAFF. The DNA for the CDR3 is TGTGCCAGCAGTGGCCGGCAGGGGGTCGCCACTGAAGCTTTCTTT.